This T cell receptor (beta chain) was recorded in a study of T cells expressing NK-cell markers. Study results and limitations: Researchers report these clonotypes also headed the CD3+CD56-NKG2C+ fraction in a handful of donors. The study found dominant NKG2C+ clonotypes at roughly 1.0-8% of CD8+ T cells in over five donors.

TCRdb re-called the 5' RACE reads, yielding one record per CDR3 amino acid sequence without DNA. This table lists some 280,000 distinct CDR3 sequences. As regards this clonotype: Its antigen remains unidentified.

Sequenced input: blood T cells: a sorted CD56 or NKG2C T cell subset, CD4+ or CD8+ T cells, or bulk PBMC T cells (not recorded which). The clonotype originates from a man between 18 and 29 years old in good health.

The CDR3 protein is CRGKQGGPEAFF. The chain couples TRBV20-1 to TRBJ1-1; checking the TCRdb D call of TRBD1 is not possible without DNA. Per germline, CDR1 DFQATT and CDR2 SNEGSKA (reference sequence). CDR3 length: 12 amino acids.